This passage covers 10 T cell receptor beta chains from one sample sequenced in a study of technical replicates of blood from a few donors. Generated by immunoSEQ multiplex PCR, the TCRdb table keeps only in-frame clones and is missing some. The table records under 80,000 clones, about nine tenths of them present only once. Sequenced sample: T cells isolated from PBMCs. The receptors come from a human donor in good health. Some clones in this sample may be carry-over from other donors' samples.

This chain links TRBV20-1 with TRBJ2-1; tentative D call: TRBD2 (6 bases). V lost 6 bases and J lost 8, with 11 bases in between. The length of the CDR3 is 11 residues. Per germline, CDR1 DFQATT and CDR2 SNEGSKA (reference sequence). The CDR3 protein is CSALTSYEQFF. For the CDR3, the DNA is TGCAGTGCACTGACTAGTTATGAGCAGTTCTTC.

V is TRBV7-2 and J is TRBJ2-7; 11 bases map to TRBD2. J gave up 3 bases and V 6 bases, and 7 bases lay outside the gene matches. The germline V gene encodes CDR1 SGHTA and CDR2 FQGNSA. This CDR3 region has 15 residues. This CDR3 reads CASRPTSGVDYEQYF. The CDR3 DNA reads as TGTGCCAGCAGACCGACTAGCGGGGTAGACTACGAGCAGTACTTC.

The V gene is TRBV28, the J gene TRBJ2-1, with 12 bases matching TRBD1. V dropped 3 bases and J dropped 9; count of bases not matched to a gene: 6. The CDR3 loop spans 15 amino acids. Germline loops: CDR1 MDHEN, CDR2 SYDVKM. The CDR3 bases are TGTGCCAGCAGTTTCCCGGGACAGGGGGCTCTTGAGCAGTTCTTC. As protein: CASSFPGQGALEQFF. The full variable domain, rest sourced from reference TRBV28 and TRBJ2-1, is DVKVTQSSRYLVKRTGEKVFLECVQDMDHENMFWYRQDPGLGLRLIYFSYDVKMKEKGDIPEGYSVSREKKERFSLILESASTNQTSMYLCASSFPGQGALEQFFGPGTRLTVL.

The chain links TRBV4-1 to TRBJ1-5; D is ambiguous. The V and J ends lost 3 bases and 4 bases respectively, with 7 bases between them. From germline, CDR1 is MGHRA and CDR2 YSYEKL. This CDR3 contains 13 residues. The CDR3 protein is CASSQPGNQPQHF. Here the CDR3 DNA reads TGCGCCAGCAGCCAGCCGGGGAATCAGCCCCAGCATTTT.

The rearrangement joins TRBV28 to TRBJ1-1; unclear D gene. Germline CDR1 reads MDHEN; CDR2 reads SYDVKM. The CDR3 covers 16 residues. V gave up 1 base and J gave up 0 bases, with 12 bases separating them. The CDR3 here is CASSLLGERLNTEAFF. The CDR3 nucleotides read TGTGCCAGCAGTTTATTGGGCGAACGGTTGAACACTGAAGCTTTCTTT.

The V and J genes are TRBV10-2 and TRBJ2-1; no definite D call. Trimming pared 6 bases from V and 14 bases from J, leaving 14 bases between. CDR3 length: 11 amino acids. In germline, CDR1 is WSHSY, CDR2 SAAADI. In DNA, the CDR3 is TGCGCCAGCAGGGGCAGAGAATGGGAGTTCTTC. Protein product: CASRGREWEFF.

This chain's CDR3 is CASGLGLAGDDEQFF. The CDR3 region has the DNA TGTGCTAGTGGACTCGGACTAGCGGGAGATGATGAGCAGTTCTTC. The chain combines TRBV12-5 with TRBJ2-1; 13 bases agree with TRBD2. V gave up 6 bases and J gave up 8 bases; unmatched junction bases: 7. Germline V gene sequence: CDR1 LGHNT, CDR2 FRNRAP. The CDR3 loop spans 15 amino acids.

V is TRBV5-4 and J is TRBJ1-1; maybe TRBD1 (5 bases). The CDR3 is 16 amino acids. The ends were cut back, 0 bases at V and 7 bases at J, with 19 bases in the middle. The germline V gene encodes CDR1 SGHNT and CDR2 YYREEE (reference sequence). DNA for the CDR3: TGTGCCAGCAGCTTGGCGGGGACTACTCCTAGGGGTGAAGCTTTCTTT. Translating gives CASSLAGTTPRGEAFF. The full variable domain, its missing parts supplied by reference TRBV5-4 and TRBJ1-1, is ETGVTQSPTHLIKTRGQQVTLRCSSQSGHNTVSWYQQALGQGPQFIFQYYREEENGRGNFPPRFSGLQFPNYSSELNVNALELDDSALYLCASSLAGTTPRGEAFFGQGTRLTVV.

The V call is TRBV28, the J call TRBJ2-7; D is uncertain. Germline loops: CDR1 MDHEN, CDR2 SYDVKM. The CDR3 consists of 12 residues. The CDR3 region has the DNA TGTGCTACATCCTCAGTGGCCTACGAGCAGTACTTC. Its translation is CATSSVAYEQYF.

The chain has TRBV9 and TRBJ2-7; 7 bases agree with TRBD1. The CDR3 extends over 15 amino acids. With V trimmed by 4 bases and J by 0 bases, 7 bases remained unmatched. Germline V gene lookup returns CDR1 SGDLS and CDR2 YYNGEE. This CDR3 is CASSLRQGPSYEQYF. The CDR3 coding sequence is TGTGCCAGCAGCCTAAGACAGGGACCCTCCTACGAGCAGTACTTC.